This passage covers 12 T cell receptor beta chains from one sample sequenced in a study of CD8+ T cells in alopecia areata (dated 2018 in TCRdb). Receptor libraries were prepared by the immunoSEQ multiplex PCR assay. For TCR sequencing, RNA was extracted from every sample and reverse transcribed into cDNA to serve as template. Held by TCRdb, this immuneACCESS table contains in-frame sequences only and omits some clones. Under half of the omission traces to an unresolved V gene where checked; the cause of the rest is unknown. The sample table shows 150,000 to 180,000 clones, and 45% to 60% are seen once. The ten largest account for just under 20% of the sample. The meaning of the sample's time point label: baseline before oral tofacitinib. Material: CD8+ T cells sorted from blood, obtained at week 0. The receptors originated from a human donor with alopecia areata.

This rearrangement joins TRBV30 to TRBJ1-2; D possibly corresponds to TRBD1 (6 bases). This CDR3 contains 12 residues. Trimming shortened V by 3 bases and J by 6 bases, and 11 bases separated the two germline ends. Germline V lookup: CDR1 GTSNPN, CDR2 SVGIG (reference sequence). CDR3 residues: CAWSPSGDGYTF. The CDR3 nucleotides read TGTGCCTGGAGCCCCTCAGGGGATGGCTACACCTTC. The whole variable domain, filled in from reference TRBV30 and TRBJ1-2, reads SQTIHQWPATLVQPVGSPLSLECTVEGTSNPNLYWYRQAAGRGLQLLFYSVGIGQISSEVPQNLSASRPQDRQFILSSKKLLLSDSGFYLCAWSPSGDGYTFGSGTRLTVV.

A note on this clone: The same CDR3 is also encoded by other DNA sequences in this sample. The V and J genes are TRBV29-1 and TRBJ2-7, with D tentatively TRBD1 or TRBD2 (5 bases each). CDR1 is SQVTM, CDR2 ANQGSEA, per germline. The CDR3 is 13 residues long. Trimming took off 2 bases at V and 4 bases at J, with 12 bases between the two ends. CDR3 sequence (DNA): TGCAGCGTTGAATCTGGGACGGGGTACGAGCAGTACTTC. This encodes CSVESGTGYEQYF.

The chain combines TRBV30 with TRBJ2-7; 10 nucleotides agree with TRBD1. After removal of 1 base from V and 5 bases from J, the junction contained 5 bases not matched to a gene. Germline CDR1 is GTSNPN and CDR2 is SVGIG (reference sequence). The CDR3 has 14 residues. In nucleotides, the CDR3 is TGTGCCTGGAGTGCGTCCGGGACAGGGGACGAGCAGTACTTC. This sequence encodes CAWSASGTGDEQYF.

The J gene is TRBJ2-7, the V gene TRBV7-2; 11 bases agree with TRBD1. V lost 5 bases, J lost 4 bases, and 4 bases stayed unmatched. Germline lookup yields CDR1 SGHTA and CDR2 FQGNSA. This CDR3 is built from 14 residues. DNA of the CDR3: TGTGCCAGCAGCCCCGGGGACAGGGGGTACGAGCAGTACTTC. It is translated as CASSPGDRGYEQYF. Full variable domain (remainder filled in from reference TRBV7-2 and TRBJ2-7): GAGVSQSPSNKVTEKGKDVELRCDPISGHTALYWYRQSLGQGLEFLIYFQGNSAPDKSGLPSDRFSAERTGGSVSTLTIQRTQQEDSAVYLCASSPGDRGYEQYFGPGTRLTVT.

This clone turned up a few times. The chain has TRBV29-1 and TRBJ2-4; TRBD2 agrees at 10 bases. From germline, CDR1 is SQVTM and CDR2 ANQGSEA. The CDR3 loop spans 17 amino acids. V gave up 7 bases and J gave up 5 bases; unmatched junction bases: 17. CDR3 DNA: TGCAGCGGGGTGGGACTAGCGCAAGGAAGACACGAAAACATTCAGTACTTC. Protein: CSGVGLAQGRHENIQYF.

This clone occurred a few times. The V and J genes are TRBV9 and TRBJ2-7; 8 nucleotides agree with TRBD1. The CDR3 spans 13 residues. CDR1 and CDR2 (germline): SGDLS, YYNGEE. Germline trimming cut 0 bases from V and 7 bases from J; bases unmatched to any gene: 3. The CDR3 DNA reads as TGTGCCAGCAGCGTAGGACAGGGGTTGGAGCAGTACTTC. Translation gives CASSVGQGLEQYF.

The J gene is TRBJ1-2, the V gene TRBV25-1, with D perhaps TRBD1 (5 bases). This CDR3 has 11 residues. V lost 7 bases, J lost 6 bases, and 9 bases lay in between. Germline CDR1 MGHDK, CDR2 SYGVNS. The CDR3 nucleotides are TGTGCCAGCAATCCAGGGAATGGCTACACCTTC. Translating it yields CASNPGNGYTF.

The chain couples TRBV29-1 to TRBJ2-2; the match to TRBD2 covers 7 bases. The CDR3 runs to 12 residues. The germline V gene encodes CDR1 SQVTM and CDR2 ANQGSEA. J lost 6 bases, V lost 4 bases, and 2 bases had no gene match. Written as DNA, the CDR3 is TGCAGCGTTGCGGCGGGAGCCGGGGAGCTGTTTTTT. This sequence encodes CSVAAGAGELFF.

This clone has just one count. The chain uses TRBV11-2 and TRBJ2-7; D unresolved. Looked up from germline, CDR1 is SGHAT and CDR2 is FQNNGV. Trimming stripped 1 base from V and 7 bases from J, with 14 bases between. The CDR3 is 14 residues long. Here the CDR3 reads CASSLVGLPREQYF. CDR3 nucleotide sequence: TGTGCCAGCAGCTTAGTAGGGCTTCCCCGAGAGCAGTACTTC.

This clone was counted only a few times. The chain has TRBV29-1 and TRBJ1-1; 8 nucleotides agree with TRBD1. The CDR3 runs to 14 residues. J was trimmed by 7 bases and V by 5 bases; bases with no gene match: 12. CDR1 is SQVTM, CDR2 ANQGSEA, per germline. The CDR3 sequence is CSVYTGQGMIEAFF. In nucleotides, the CDR3 is TGCAGCGTTTACACAGGACAGGGAATGATTGAAGCTTTCTTT. Combining the CDR3 with reference TRBV29-1 and TRBJ1-1 gives the whole variable domain SAVISQKPSRDICQRGTSLTIQCQVDSQVTMMFWYRQQPGQSLTLIATANQGSEATYESGFVIDKFPISRPNLTFSTLTVSNMSPEDSSIYLCSVYTGQGMIEAFFGQGTRLTVV.

The chain combines TRBV30 with TRBJ2-7; possibly TRBD2 for D (5 bases). The CDR3 is 10 residues long. The germline V gene has CDR1 GTSNPN and CDR2 SVGIG (reference sequence). V was pared by 7 bases and J by 9 bases, with 13 bases between. The CDR3 reads CASEGDGQYF. In DNA, the CDR3 is TGTGCCTCCGAGGGCGACGGGCAGTACTTC.

The V gene is TRBV19, the J gene TRBJ2-5; D is unresolved. The V gene lost 5 bases and the J gene lost 1 base, with 8 bases spanning the gap. Germline lookup yields CDR1 LNHDA and CDR2 SQIVND (reference sequence). The CDR3 totals 13 residues. The CDR3 sequence: CASSLVLQETQYF. Here the CDR3 DNA reads TGTGCCAGTAGTTTGGTGCTCCAAGAGACCCAGTACTTC.